This T cell receptor (beta chain) was identified in a study of shared clonotypes between healthy human individuals. About the research overall: Per-donor plates numbered three CD4 naive, three CD4 memory, two CD8 naive and one CD8 memory.

Repertoires were generated with immunoSEQ multiplex PCR, while TCRdb's copy carries only in-frame clones and drops some. Of approximately 1.5 million clones listed, around 98% were seen once; the top ten hold 0.45%. On this clone: Its antigen remains unknown.

Study-level points and caveats: Since donors were few, the genetic and exposure-history diversity represented was limited. Rarefaction revealed incomplete sorted-subset sequencing despite large depth. Investigators collected only blood, and repertoires in tissues likely differ.

The sequence derives from a man aged 25 to 45 in good health. Material: naive CD4+ T cells sorted from blood. Subset given: CD45RA+ positively selected.

The CDR3 sequence is CASSKEGDGGRKGRDEQFF. The CDR3 nucleotides are TGTGCCAGCAGCAAAGAAGGGGATGGGGGACGTAAAGGACGCGATGAGCAGTTCTTC. The chain carries TRBV21-1 and TRBJ2-1. TRBV21-1 is classified as a pseudogene. The CDR3 has 19 residues.